The 13 T cell receptor beta chains below come from one sample, sequenced in a study of blood T cell repertoires in COVID-19 (dated by TCRdb to between 2020 and 2021). Preparation of the library involved the immunoSEQ multiplex PCR assay. TCRdb stores this immuneACCESS table with in-frame sequences only. Part of the clones is absent; in the studies checked, under half of the shortfall reflects unresolved V genes, and no reason is known for the rest. The sample table lists 350,000 or so clones, about nine tenths of them with a count of one. 3% to 4% of the sample is held by the ten biggest clonotypes. Sequenced: peripheral blood. The receptors derive from an older woman with COVID-19, enrolled during active disease.

The chain has TRBV21-1 and TRBJ1-2; the table names TRBD1, a call not compared with the DNA. TRBV21-1 is a documented pseudogene. The CDR3 is 15 amino acids. The CDR3 loop reads CASSKYGPSASGYTF. CDR3 bases: TGTGCCAGCAGCAAATATGGGCCCTCTGCCTCTGGCTACACCTTC.

The chain couples TRBV10-3 to TRBJ1-3, with TRBD1 as a possible D gene (5 bases). Per germline, CDR1 ENHRY and CDR2 SYGVKD. This CDR3 has 14 amino acids. The ends were cut back, 6 bases at V and 2 bases at J, with 11 bases in the middle. CDR3 in amino acids: CAISPTETGNTIYF. Here the CDR3 DNA reads TGTGCCATCAGCCCGACAGAGACTGGAAACACCATATATTTT.

J is TRBJ1-3 and V is TRBV5-1; 8 nucleotides align to TRBD1. The CDR3 is 16 amino acids. CDR1 and CDR2 (germline): SGHRS, YFSETQ. With 4 bases clipped from V and 4 bases from J, the junction kept 10 bases outside the gene matches. DNA for the CDR3: TGCGCCAGCAGCATCGGACAGGGCAGTGCGGGAAACACCATATATTTT. Translating gives CASSIGQGSAGNTIYF.

This chain links TRBV2 with TRBJ1-1, with D unclear. The CDR3 runs to 13 residues. The V end lost 6 bases, the J end lost 0 bases, and 8 bases lay between the germline ends. CDR1 SNHLY and CDR2 FYNNEI come from the germline V gene. The CDR3 is CASSPNMNTEAFF. The DNA of the CDR3 is TGTGCCAGCAGCCCCAACATGAACACTGAAGCTTTCTTT.

The V and J genes are TRBV6-5 and TRBJ1-2; TRBD1 agrees at 8 bases. Germline assignment: CDR1 MNHEY and CDR2 SVGAGI. The CDR3 loop spans 15 amino acids. V shed 6 bases and J 4 bases; nucleotides not matched to a gene: 10. This chain's CDR3 is CASSQGTGTFYGYTF. Here the CDR3 DNA reads TGTGCCAGCAGCCAGGGGACAGGAACTTTCTATGGCTACACCTTC.

This chain connects TRBV7-3 to TRBJ2-1; possible D gene TRBD1, 6 bases. In germline, CDR1 is SGHTA, CDR2 FQGTGA. V lost 3 bases, J lost 1 base, and 10 bases lay in between. This CDR3 has 15 residues. For the CDR3, the DNA is TGTGCCAGCAGCTTCGACAGGAGTTCCTACAATGAGCAGTTCTTC. As protein: CASSFDRSSYNEQFF.

The chain employs TRBV7-3 and TRBJ2-3; no clear D. The germline V gene encodes CDR1 SGHTA and CDR2 FQGTGA. V was cut by 0 bases and J by 0 bases, with 7 bases left in between. The CDR3 contains 15 residues. The DNA of the CDR3 is TGTGCCAGCAGCTTAACAGTAGTTAGCACAGATACGCAGTATTTT. Amino acids: CASSLTVVSTDTQYF.

This clone was recorded once. This rearrangement joins TRBV28 to TRBJ2-7, with 7 bases aligning to TRBD1. Losses at the gene ends were 3 bases for V and 4 bases for J; bases not matched to a gene: 9. From germline, CDR1 is MDHEN and CDR2 SYDVKM. The CDR3 has 15 residues. CDR3 bases: TGTGCCAGCAGTTTCCAGGGGACAGCTGCGTACGAGCAGTACTTC. It translates to CASSFQGTAAYEQYF.

V is TRBV7-2 and J is TRBJ2-7; no definite D call. CDR1 is SGHTA, CDR2 FQGNSA, per germline. The V end lost 1 base, the J end lost 3 bases, and 10 bases lay between the germline ends. The CDR3 is 14 amino acids. This CDR3 reads CASSLVSPRYEQYF. In DNA, the CDR3 is TGTGCCAGCAGCTTAGTAAGCCCCCGCTACGAGCAGTACTTC.

The V gene is TRBV2, the J gene TRBJ1-1; TRBD1 agrees at 8 bases. After removal of 7 bases from V and 4 bases from J, the junction contained 11 bases not matched to a gene. The germline CDR1 and CDR2 sequences are SNHLY and FYNNEI. This CDR3 spans 15 amino acids. The CDR3: CASIYPTGQATEAFF. The CDR3 coding sequence is TGTGCCAGCATCTACCCAACGGGACAGGCCACTGAAGCTTTCTTT.

The J gene is TRBJ2-3, the V gene TRBV2, with TRBD2 matching over 8 bases. The V segment lost 6 bases and the J segment 0 bases; nucleotides outside the gene matches: 8. The CDR3 sequence is 16 residues long. From germline, CDR1 is SNHLY and CDR2 FYNNEI. The CDR3 DNA sequence: TGTGCCAGCAGGTTCGGGACTAGGACTAGCACAGATACGCAGTATTTT. Amino acids: CASRFGTRTSTDTQYF.

The CDR3 sequence: CASSQDSGNYGYTF. In DNA form, the CDR3 reads TGTGCCAGCAGCCAAGATTCGGGGAACTATGGCTACACCTTC. The chain links TRBV4-2 to TRBJ1-2; D not certain. The CDR3 loop spans 14 amino acids. CDR1 is LGHNA, CDR2 YNFKEQ, per germline. Deletions cut 0 bases from V and 2 bases from J, with 7 bases between.

The chain has TRBV11-2 and TRBJ2-7; 9 nucleotides line up with TRBD2. With 1 base clipped from V and 4 bases from J, the junction kept 2 bases outside the gene matches. CDR1 SGHAT and CDR2 FQNNGV come from the germline V gene. The CDR3 sequence is 14 residues long. The CDR3 DNA follows: TGTGCCAGCAGCTTAGGCGGGGGGGAGTACGAGCAGTACTTC. It encodes CASSLGGGEYEQYF.